Listed here are 30 T cell receptor beta chains from one sample, sequenced in a study of blood T cell repertoires in COVID-19 (dated by TCRdb to about 2020). Libraries were made using the immunoSEQ multiplex PCR assay. The immuneACCESS repertoire file appears here via TCRdb, limited to in-frame rearrangements. These files lack a portion of the clones; in checked studies, under half of the deficit traces to unresolved V genes, and the cause of the others is not known. The sample profile shows about 180,000 clones; roughly four fifths of them were found once. The ten largest make up roughly 7.1% of the sample. Sequencing was carried out using peripheral blood. The receptors come from a human donor in a cohort sampled during active COVID-19.

This clone was counted between two and nine times. The chain employs TRBV5-1 and TRBJ1-6, with 10 nucleotides matching TRBD1. The CDR3 is 16 residues long. The germline V gene encodes CDR1 SGHRS and CDR2 YFSETQ. V was pared by 3 bases and J by 6 bases, with 6 bases of the junction left unmatched. The CDR3 coding sequence is TGCGCCAGCAGCTCAAACCGGGACAGGGGTAATTCACCCCTCCACTTT. It specifies CASSSNRDRGNSPLHF.

This clone was seen only once. The chain combines TRBV18 with TRBJ2-7; D is perhaps TRBD2 (6 bases). CDR1 is KGHSH and CDR2 is LQKENI in the germline V gene. The CDR3 is made up of 15 amino acids. Trimming pared 0 bases from V and 2 bases from J, leaving 11 bases between. The chain's CDR3 is CASSPPGPGAYEQYF. The DNA for the CDR3 is TGTGCCAGCTCACCACCGGGTCCGGGGGCCTACGAGCAGTACTTC.

J is TRBJ2-2 and V is TRBV6-5; 9 bases match TRBD1. CDR1 MNHEY and CDR2 SVGAGI come from the germline V gene. This CDR3 is built from 15 residues. The V and J ends lost 6 bases and 4 bases, in that order; junction bases with no gene match: 6. CDR3 in DNA: TGTGCCAGCAGGACGGACAGGGGAAGCACCGGGGAGCTGTTTTTT. Protein sequence: CASRTDRGSTGELFF.

The chain has TRBV5-5 and TRBJ1-4, with 7 bases aligning to TRBD1. J gave up 3 bases and V 4 bases, and 9 bases lay outside the gene matches. CDR3 size: 16 residues. Per germline, CDR1 SGHKS and CDR2 YYEKEE (reference sequence). CDR3 residues: CASSDIMRGPNEKLFF. The DNA of the CDR3 is TGTGCCAGCAGCGATATCATGAGGGGGCCTAATGAAAAACTGTTTTTT.

This clone occurred a few times. The chain carries TRBV7-6 and TRBJ1-1, with 8 bases matching TRBD1. Germline CDR1 is SGHVS and CDR2 is FNYEAQ. The CDR3 totals 13 residues. Losses at the gene ends were 6 bases for V and 4 bases for J; bases not matched to a gene: 4. In nucleotides, the CDR3 is TGTGCCAGCAGTCCAGGGGGCCGCACTGAAGCTTTCTTT. Protein product: CASSPGGRTEAFF.

The chain couples TRBV5-1 to TRBJ1-1; maybe TRBD1 (6 bases). CDR1 is SGHRS and CDR2 is YFSETQ in the germline V gene. The germline V and J ends were trimmed by 4 bases and 7 bases, with 23 bases remaining between them. The CDR3 is 16 residues long. The CDR3 DNA reads TGCGCCAGCAGCCGTGCAACCGCAGGGACATCTAATGAAGCTTTCTTT. Its translation: CASSRATAGTSNEAFF.

This sequence joins TRBV12-3 or TRBV12-4 and TRBJ2-5; D might be TRBD2 (6 bases). The ends were cut back, 2 bases at V and 5 bases at J, with 9 bases in the middle. The CDR3 is 13 residues long. Here the CDR3 reads CASSLRGGETQYF. For the CDR3, the DNA is TGTGCCAGCAGTTTACGAGGAGGGGAGACCCAGTACTTC.

The gene calls are TRBV5-4 and TRBJ1-3; D is unresolved. The germline V gene has CDR1 SGHNT and CDR2 YYREEE (reference sequence). The CDR3 is 15 amino acids. V lost 0 bases and J lost 1, with 8 bases in between. The chain's CDR3 is CASSLVAGSGNTIYF. The CDR3 nucleotides are TGTGCCAGCAGCTTGGTCGCCGGGTCTGGAAACACCATATATTTT.

The rearrangement uses TRBV5-4 and TRBJ2-3, with 14 bases aligning to TRBD2. Germline trimming cut 1 base from V and 5 bases from J; bases unmatched to any gene: 3. The length of the CDR3 is 16 residues. Germline V gene sequence: CDR1 SGHNT, CDR2 YYREEE (reference sequence). Here the CDR3 DNA reads TGTGCCAGCAGCTTGAGACTAGCGGGGGGGCTAGATACGCAGTATTTT. It translates to CASSLRLAGGLDTQYF.

The chain couples TRBV25-1 to TRBJ2-3; TRBD2 matches 12 bases. This CDR3 is built from 14 residues. Germline V CDR1 and CDR2: MGHDK, SYGVNS. V dropped 8 bases and J dropped 6; count of bases not matched to a gene: 6. CDR3 protein: CASSSGGAGDTQYF. In DNA, the CDR3 is TGTGCCAGCTCTAGCGGGGGGGCAGGCGATACGCAGTATTTT.

This clone was seen only a few times. J is TRBJ2-7 and V is TRBV6-5, with 8 bases lining up with TRBD1. With V trimmed by 2 bases and J by 7 bases, 7 bases remained unmatched. This CDR3 has 14 residues. Germline V lookup: CDR1 MNHEY, CDR2 SVGAGI. Here the CDR3 reads CASSYARGLGEQYF. CDR3 bases: TGTGCCAGCAGTTACGCCAGGGGGCTAGGTGAGCAGTACTTC.

The V and J genes are TRBV7-2 and TRBJ2-3; 12 positions agree with TRBD2. Looked up from germline, CDR1 is SGHTA and CDR2 is FQGNSA. This CDR3 region has 16 residues. V shed 5 bases, J shed 1 base, and the junction held 4 bases outside the gene matches. The CDR3 coding sequence is TGTGCCAGCAGCATTTCTAGCGGGGGGGGCACAGATACGCAGTATTTT. Encoded protein: CASSISSGGGTDTQYF.

The gene calls are TRBV5-6 and TRBJ2-2, with 12 bases lining up with TRBD2. CDR3 size: 17 residues. Germline CDR1 SGHDT, CDR2 YYEEEE. V was pared by 1 base and J by 2 bases, with 3 bases of the junction left unmatched. The CDR3 DNA reads as TGTGCCAGCAGCTTGCTAGCGGGGGGGCCAAACACCGGGGAGCTGTTTTTT. As protein: CASSLLAGGPNTGELFF.

V and J are TRBV6-5 and TRBJ2-7; a possible D gene is TRBD2 (5 bases). V shed 6 bases and J shed 3 bases, with 18 bases lying between them. There are 15 residues in the CDR3. From germline, CDR1 is MNHEY and CDR2 SVGAGI. The CDR3 DNA reads as TGTGCCAGCAGGCGAAGTCGGGGTGAAGTCTACGAGCAGTACTTC. Its translation is CASRRSRGEVYEQYF.

J is TRBJ1-2 and V is TRBV5-1; D is unclear. This CDR3 spans 15 amino acids. The germline gives CDR1 SGHRS, CDR2 YFSETQ. V was cut by 1 base and J by 0 bases, with 10 bases left in between. The CDR3 nucleotides read TGCGCCAGCAGCTTGAGTGGGCCGACTAACTATGGCTACACCTTC. Translated, it gives CASSLSGPTNYGYTF.

The chain employs TRBV6-2 or TRBV6-3 and TRBJ2-7; D gene ambiguous. Deletions cut 2 bases from V and 2 bases from J, with 10 bases between. This CDR3 has 14 amino acids. The germline CDR1 and CDR2 sequences are MNHEY and SVGEGT. The DNA of the CDR3 is TGTGCCAGCAGTTACGAACTACCACCCTACGAGCAGTACTTC. Its translation: CASSYELPPYEQYF.

V usage is TRBV7-9 and J usage is TRBJ2-7, with a weak D call TRBD2 (5 bases). The germline V gene has CDR1 SEHNR and CDR2 FQNEAQ (reference sequence). V lost 3 bases and J 1 base, leaving 10 bases between the germline ends. The length of the CDR3 is 14 residues. The CDR3 loop is CASSFSEGSYEQYF. CDR3 sequence (DNA): TGTGCCAGCAGCTTTTCTGAGGGATCCTACGAGCAGTACTTC.

The V gene is TRBV6-6, the J gene TRBJ2-3; a weak D match, TRBD2 (6 bases). The germline gives CDR1 MNHNY, CDR2 SVGAGI (reference sequence). The CDR3 totals 16 residues. V lost 7 bases to trimming and J lost 3 bases, with 20 bases between them. The CDR3 loop is CASTQGWGDGTDTQYF. CDR3 in DNA: TGTGCCAGCACCCAAGGTTGGGGGGATGGAACAGATACGCAGTATTTT.

The CDR3 is CASNEGSGETQYF. The CDR3 DNA reads as TGCGCCAGCAACGAAGGGTCGGGGGAGACCCAGTACTTC. This rearrangement joins TRBV5-1 to TRBJ2-5; possibly TRBD2 for D (5 bases). The V end was cut by 6 bases, the J end by 5 bases, with 14 bases between. The CDR3 has 13 amino acids. CDR1 is SGHRS and CDR2 is YFSETQ in the germline V gene.

This clone appeared a few times. CDR3 sequence reads: CASSSPGGYEQYF. The DNA of the CDR3 is TGTGCCAGCAGTTCCCCGGGGGGGTACGAGCAGTACTTC. This rearrangement joins TRBV27 to TRBJ2-7, with 8 nucleotides matching TRBD2. Per the germline V gene, CDR1 is MNHEY and CDR2 is SMNVEV (reference sequence). CDR3 length equals 13 residues. V was clipped by 4 bases and J by 4 bases; unmatched bases: 3.

The gene calls are TRBV4-2 and TRBJ2-7, with 12 bases matching TRBD2. Germline CDR1 LGHNA, CDR2 YNFKEQ. V dropped 1 base and J dropped 2; count of bases not matched to a gene: 12. The CDR3 consists of 19 residues. The CDR3, as DNA: TGTGCCAGCAGCCAAGTATACCTAGCGGGGGGGCCGACAACCTACGAGCAGTACTTC. It codes for CASSQVYLAGGPTTYEQYF.

The chain recombines TRBV2 with TRBJ1-1; 7 bases agree with TRBD1. The CDR3 is 17 residues long. Germline V gives CDR1 SNHLY, CDR2 FYNNEI. The J segment lost 5 bases and the V segment lost 6 bases, leaving 18 bases of the junction unmatched. The CDR3 DNA follows: TGTGCCAGCAGGAGGGGGCCCGGGGATGTTCCGGGGACTGAAGCTTTCTTT. Its translation is CASRRGPGDVPGTEAFF.

In the case of this clone: This sample includes further DNA sequences coding for the same CDR3. This chain uses TRBV9 with TRBJ2-1; 8 positions match TRBD2. Trimming at V came to 3 bases and at J to 2 bases, leaving 4 bases not matched to a gene. This CDR3 has 15 residues. Germline V gene sequence: CDR1 SGDLS, CDR2 YYNGEE. For the CDR3, the DNA is TGTGCCAGCAGCGCCTCGGGGGGGGCCTACAATGAGCAGTTCTTC. Its protein product is CASSASGGAYNEQFF.

This clone has only one observation. The genes are TRBV15 and TRBJ1-5, with 10 bases identical to TRBD1. This CDR3 region has 18 residues. Unmatched junction bases numbered 7, after V lost 0 bases and J lost 2 bases. Germline loops: CDR1 LNHNV, CDR2 YYDKDF (reference sequence). The CDR3 DNA reads as TGTGCCACCAGCAGAGATTCCGGGACAGGGGTGGGCAATCAGCCCCAGCATTTT. This codes for CATSRDSGTGVGNQPQHF.

CDR3 region: CASSHDRVRGYTF. In nucleotides, the CDR3 is TGTGCCAGCAGCCACGACAGGGTTCGAGGCTACACCTTC. V is TRBV7-9 and J is TRBJ1-2; 7 nucleotides match TRBD1. J lost 8 bases, V lost 5 bases, and 8 bases had no gene match. CDR3 length: 13 residues. CDR1 is SEHNR, CDR2 FQNEAQ, per germline (reference sequence).

This chain links TRBV6-5 with TRBJ2-7; a weak D match, TRBD1 (5 bases). In germline, CDR1 is MNHEY, CDR2 SVGAGI. V was pared by 4 bases and J by 4 bases, with 11 bases between. The CDR3 runs 13 residues. The CDR3 loop is CASSWGSLYEQYF. CDR3 bases: TGTGCCAGCAGTTGGGGCAGCTTGTACGAGCAGTACTTC.

The chain couples TRBV5-5 to TRBJ1-2; tentative D call: TRBD1 (6 bases). With 6 bases removed from V and 5 bases from J, the gap between germline ends came to 14 bases. CDR1 is SGHKS and CDR2 is YYEKEE in the germline V gene (reference sequence). The CDR3 loop spans 13 amino acids. The CDR3 nucleotides read TGTGCCAGCACCCTACAGGGAGAGTATGGCTACACCTTC. Amino acid sequence: CASTLQGEYGYTF.

The gene calls are TRBV2 and TRBJ2-7; 11 bases map to TRBD2. J was trimmed by 5 bases and V by 3 bases; bases with no gene match: 6. There are 15 residues in the CDR3. CDR1 is SNHLY and CDR2 is FYNNEI in the germline V gene. CDR3 amino acids: CASSEDSGGVDEQYF. The DNA of the CDR3 is TGTGCCAGCAGTGAGGATAGCGGGGGGGTGGACGAGCAGTACTTC.

This rearrangement joins TRBV3-1 (or the pseudogene TRBV3-2) to TRBJ1-2, with no clear D. The V end was cut by 4 bases, the J end by 4 bases, with 7 bases between. CDR1 LGHDT and CDR2 YNNKEL come from the germline V gene (reference sequence). This CDR3 is 12 amino acids long. The CDR3 reads CASSLRSYGYTF. The CDR3 DNA reads TGTGCCAGCAGCCTTCGTAGCTATGGCTACACCTTC.

The chain employs TRBV3-1 (or the pseudogene TRBV3-2) and TRBJ2-5, with D tentatively TRBD2 (6 bases). CDR3 length: 14 residues. Between the trimmed V and J ends, which lost 1 base and 5 bases, there was a span of 11 bases. CDR1 and CDR2 (germline): LGHDT, YNNKEL (reference sequence). In DNA, the CDR3 is TGTGCCAGCAGCCAAGGACTAGGCAGGGAGACCCAGTACTTC. Translating it yields CASSQGLGRETQYF.